The present TCR beta chain was sequenced within a study of blood T cell repertoires in COVID-19. Across the whole study: Sources were T cells, B-cell-depleted T cells, or PBMCs; the material itself was cDNA or gDNA.

Seattle cases were enrolled at active infection and followed longitudinally. This CDR3 spans 14 amino acids. Trimming pared 7 bases from V and 4 bases from J, leaving 13 bases between. CDR1 is SNHLY, CDR2 FYNNEI, per germline. In the source study's methods: Amplification with reference gene primers provided the estimates of nucleated cell counts. Clones were read by immunoSEQ multiplex PCR, and TCRdb kept only the in-frame ones, dropping some. That table gives V, J and clone size, and the DNA gave D and trimming. The top ten clones hold 7.8% of a sample with about 480,000 clones, 85% to 90% of them seen once.

The J gene is TRBJ2-2, the V gene TRBV2; possible D gene TRBD1, 5 bases. What was sequenced was peripheral blood. This receptor was obtained from a woman aged 45-65 years with COVID-19, enrolled during active disease. CDR3 nucleotides: TGTGCCAGCATCGAACAGGAACTCACCGGGGAGCTGTTTTTT. It encodes CASIEQELTGELFF.